This TCR beta chain is drawn from a study of human T cells and chemical hapten exposure. Time point specified: patch test 2, 6 weeks after DPC sensitization. The treatment was: therapeutic diphenylcyclopropenone sensitization with weekly scalp DPC. Blood draws came before every patch-test application. TCRdb passed the RACE reads through MiXCR, listing each CDR3 protein once. In the table there are approximately 89,000 distinct CDR3 sequences, roughly 10% of which are singletons. This clonotype came up a few times. Sequenced here: whole blood, sampled in connection with sensitization to the hapten diphenylcyclopropenone (DPC). This receptor was identified in a young woman with alopecia areata. Some clones in this sample may be carry-over from other donors' samples.

The CDR3, as DNA: TGTGCCAGCAGCCCAGGACTAGCGGGGGACAGGTACCAAGAGACCCAGTACTTC. Encoded protein: CASSPGLAGDRYQETQYF. The chain joins TRBV4-2 to TRBJ2-5, with 13 bases that match TRBD2. Germline CDR1 LGHNA, CDR2 YNFKEQ. The V and J ends lost 4 bases and 0 bases, in that order; junction bases with no gene match: 8. The CDR3 totals 18 residues.